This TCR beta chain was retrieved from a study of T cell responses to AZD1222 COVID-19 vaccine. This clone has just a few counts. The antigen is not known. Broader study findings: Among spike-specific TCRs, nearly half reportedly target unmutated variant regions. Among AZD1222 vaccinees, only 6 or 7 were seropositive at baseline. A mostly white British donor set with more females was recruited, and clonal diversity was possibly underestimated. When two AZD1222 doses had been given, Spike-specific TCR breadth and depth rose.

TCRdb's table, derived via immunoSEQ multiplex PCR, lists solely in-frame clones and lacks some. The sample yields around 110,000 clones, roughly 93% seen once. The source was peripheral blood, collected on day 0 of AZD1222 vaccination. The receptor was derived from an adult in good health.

For the CDR3, the DNA is TGTGCCAGCAGTTTGAGGCCAAATACGCCACCCGGTTTCTTT. Protein product: CASSLRPNTPPGFF. The rearrangement uses TRBV27 and TRBJ1-1; unclear D gene. CDR3 length: 14 residues. CDR1 is MNHEY, CDR2 SMNVEV, per germline (reference sequence). With 3 bases removed from V and 13 bases from J, the gap between germline ends came to 21 bases.